The T cell receptor (beta chain) described here comes from a study of radiation and T cells in renal cell carcinoma. Time point in this sample: baseline pretreatment blood. The treatment: 15 Gy SBRT to primary tumor, nephrectomy 4 weeks later. Serial blood draws occurred at baseline and 2 and 4 weeks post-SBRT. The tumor was a clear cell renal cell carcinoma. Libraries were prepared by immunoSEQ multiplex PCR; TCRdb keeps only in-frame clonotypes and omits some of them. The sample records about 150,000 clones, about 88% being singletons. V lost 5 bases, J lost 1 base, and 12 bases lay in between. CDR1 and CDR2 from the germline V gene are MNHEY and SVGAGI. The CDR3 is 15 amino acids. This clone has more than one count but fewer than ten.

The TCR originated in a woman aged 45-65 years with renal cell carcinoma. The input for sequencing was blood, taken from a patient whose treatment included radiotherapy and nephrectomy. The chain has TRBV6-5 and TRBJ1-5, with TRBD1 as a possible D gene (6 bases). The CDR3 DNA reads TGTGCCAGCAGTATAAACCAGGGGAGCAATCAGCCCCAGCATTTT. Translation gives CASSINQGSNQPQHF.